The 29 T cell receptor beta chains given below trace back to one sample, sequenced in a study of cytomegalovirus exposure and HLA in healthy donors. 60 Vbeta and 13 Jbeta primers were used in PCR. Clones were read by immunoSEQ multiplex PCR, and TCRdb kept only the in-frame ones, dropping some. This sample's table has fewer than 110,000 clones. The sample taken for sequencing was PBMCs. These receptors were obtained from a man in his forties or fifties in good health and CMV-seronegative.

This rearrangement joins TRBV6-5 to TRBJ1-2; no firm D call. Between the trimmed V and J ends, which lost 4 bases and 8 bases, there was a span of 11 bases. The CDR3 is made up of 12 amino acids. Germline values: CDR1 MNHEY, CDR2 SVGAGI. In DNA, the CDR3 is TGTGCCAGCAGTTTGGGTTCGGGAGGCTACACCTTC. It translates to CASSLGSGGYTF.

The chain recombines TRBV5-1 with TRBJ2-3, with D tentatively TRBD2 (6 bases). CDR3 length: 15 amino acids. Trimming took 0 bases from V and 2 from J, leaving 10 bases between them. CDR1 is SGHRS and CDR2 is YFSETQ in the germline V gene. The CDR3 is CASSLGGTNTDTQYF. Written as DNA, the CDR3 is TGCGCCAGCAGCTTGGGCGGGACCAACACAGATACGCAGTATTTT.

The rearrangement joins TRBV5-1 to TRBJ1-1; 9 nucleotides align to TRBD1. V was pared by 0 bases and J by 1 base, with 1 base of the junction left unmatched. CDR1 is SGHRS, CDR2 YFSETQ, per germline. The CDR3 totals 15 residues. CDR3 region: CASSLEQGANTEAFF. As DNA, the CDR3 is TGCGCCAGCAGCTTGGAACAGGGGGCGAACACTGAAGCTTTCTTT.

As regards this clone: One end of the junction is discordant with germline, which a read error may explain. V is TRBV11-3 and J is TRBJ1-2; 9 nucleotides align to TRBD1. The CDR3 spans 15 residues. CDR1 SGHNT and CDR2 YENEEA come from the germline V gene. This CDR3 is CASSLVGQGNFGYTF. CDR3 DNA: TGTGCCAGCAGCTTAGTGGGACAGGGAAACTTTGGCTACACCTTC.

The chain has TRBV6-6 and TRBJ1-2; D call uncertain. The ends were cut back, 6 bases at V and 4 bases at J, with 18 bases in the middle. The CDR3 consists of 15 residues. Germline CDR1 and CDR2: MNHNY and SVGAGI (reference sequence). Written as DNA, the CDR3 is TGTGCCAGCAGGATCCTGTCAGAGGGCCTCTATGGCTACACCTTC. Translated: CASRILSEGLYGYTF.

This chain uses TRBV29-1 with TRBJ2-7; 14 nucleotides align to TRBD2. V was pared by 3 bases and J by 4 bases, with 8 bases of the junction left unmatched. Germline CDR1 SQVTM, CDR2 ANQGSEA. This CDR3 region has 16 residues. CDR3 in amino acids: CSVDGGTSGRGYEQYF. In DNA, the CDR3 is TGCAGCGTTGATGGGGGGACTAGCGGGAGAGGTTACGAGCAGTACTTC.

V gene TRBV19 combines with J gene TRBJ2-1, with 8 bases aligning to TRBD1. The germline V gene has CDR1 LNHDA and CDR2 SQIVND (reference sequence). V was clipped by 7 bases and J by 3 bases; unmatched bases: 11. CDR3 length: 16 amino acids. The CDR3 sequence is CASTTFDRGSYNEQFF. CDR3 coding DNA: TGTGCCAGTACCACCTTTGACAGGGGCAGCTACAATGAGCAGTTCTTC.

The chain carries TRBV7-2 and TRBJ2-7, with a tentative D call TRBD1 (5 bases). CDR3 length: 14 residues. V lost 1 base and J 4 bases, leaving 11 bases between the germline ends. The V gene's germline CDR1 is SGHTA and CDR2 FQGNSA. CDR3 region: CASSLVPGQYEQYF. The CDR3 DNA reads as TGTGCCAGCAGCTTAGTCCCTGGACAATACGAGCAGTACTTC.

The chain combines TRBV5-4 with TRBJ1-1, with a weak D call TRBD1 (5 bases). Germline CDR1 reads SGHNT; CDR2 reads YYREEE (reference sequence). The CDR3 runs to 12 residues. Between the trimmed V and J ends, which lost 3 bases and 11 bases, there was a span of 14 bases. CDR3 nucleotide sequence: TGTGCCAGCAGCTCGGGGGGTAATCGGGCTTTCTTT. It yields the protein CASSSGGNRAFF.

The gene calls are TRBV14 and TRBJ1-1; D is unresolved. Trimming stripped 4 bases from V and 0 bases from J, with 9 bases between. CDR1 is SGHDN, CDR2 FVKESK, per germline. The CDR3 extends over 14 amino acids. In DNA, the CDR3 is TGTGCCAGCAGCCCCAGGCCAATGAACACTGAAGCTTTCTTT. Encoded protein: CASSPRPMNTEAFF.

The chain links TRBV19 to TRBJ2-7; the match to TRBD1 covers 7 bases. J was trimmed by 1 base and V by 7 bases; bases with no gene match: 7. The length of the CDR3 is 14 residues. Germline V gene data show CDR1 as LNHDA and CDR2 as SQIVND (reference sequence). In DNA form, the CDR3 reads TGTGCCAGTAAAACAGGGGCGACTTCCTACGAGCAGTACTTC. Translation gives CASKTGATSYEQYF.

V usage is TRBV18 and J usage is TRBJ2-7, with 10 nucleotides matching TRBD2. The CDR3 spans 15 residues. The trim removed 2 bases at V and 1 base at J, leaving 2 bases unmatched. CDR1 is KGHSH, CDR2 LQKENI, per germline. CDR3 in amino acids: CASSPSSGGSYEQYF. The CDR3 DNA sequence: TGTGCCAGCTCACCATCTAGCGGGGGTTCCTACGAGCAGTACTTC.

The CDR3 bases are TGTGCCAGCAGCTTAGTTCTGGAGACAGATACGCAGTATTTT. Protein product: CASSLVLETDTQYF. The chain uses TRBV11-2 and TRBJ2-3; no clear D. CDR3 size: 14 residues. Germline V CDR1 and CDR2: SGHAT, FQNNGV. The germline V and J ends were trimmed by 1 base and 3 bases, with 8 bases remaining between them.

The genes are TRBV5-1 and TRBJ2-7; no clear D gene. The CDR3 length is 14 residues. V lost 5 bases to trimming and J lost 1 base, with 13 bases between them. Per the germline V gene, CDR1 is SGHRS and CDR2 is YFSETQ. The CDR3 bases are TGCGCCAGCAGGGGTGACCCGAGGTCCTACGAGCAGTACTTC. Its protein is CASRGDPRSYEQYF.

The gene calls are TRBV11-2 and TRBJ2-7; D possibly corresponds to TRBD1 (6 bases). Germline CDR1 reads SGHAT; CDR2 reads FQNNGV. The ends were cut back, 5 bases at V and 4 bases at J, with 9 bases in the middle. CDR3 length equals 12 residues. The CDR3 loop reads CASSVQGYEQYF. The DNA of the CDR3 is TGTGCCAGCAGCGTACAGGGATACGAGCAGTACTTC.

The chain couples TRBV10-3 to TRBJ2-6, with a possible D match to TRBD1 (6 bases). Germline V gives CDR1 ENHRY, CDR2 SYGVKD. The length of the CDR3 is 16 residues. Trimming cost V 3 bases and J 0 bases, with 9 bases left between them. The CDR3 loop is CAISDPGDSGANVLTF. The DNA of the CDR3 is TGTGCCATCAGTGACCCAGGGGACTCTGGGGCCAACGTCCTGACTTTC.

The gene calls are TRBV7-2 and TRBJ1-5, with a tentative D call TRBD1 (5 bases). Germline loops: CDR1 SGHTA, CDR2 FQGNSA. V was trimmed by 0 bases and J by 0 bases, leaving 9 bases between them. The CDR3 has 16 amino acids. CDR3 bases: TGTGCCAGCAGCTTAGCAGTCGGACATAGCAATCAGCCCCAGCATTTT. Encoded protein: CASSLAVGHSNQPQHF. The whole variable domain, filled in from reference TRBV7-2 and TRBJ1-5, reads GAGVSQSPSNKVTEKGKDVELRCDPISGHTALYWYRQSLGQGLEFLIYFQGNSAPDKSGLPSDRFSAERTGGSVSTLTIQRTQQEDSAVYLCASSLAVGHSNQPQHFGDGTRLSIL.

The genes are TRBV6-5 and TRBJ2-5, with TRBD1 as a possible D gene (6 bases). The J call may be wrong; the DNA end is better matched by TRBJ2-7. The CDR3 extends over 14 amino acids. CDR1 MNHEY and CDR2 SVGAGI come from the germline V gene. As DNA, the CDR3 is TGTGCCAGCAGTTATAACAGGGAACCCTACGAGCAGTACTTC. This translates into CASSYNREPYEQYF.

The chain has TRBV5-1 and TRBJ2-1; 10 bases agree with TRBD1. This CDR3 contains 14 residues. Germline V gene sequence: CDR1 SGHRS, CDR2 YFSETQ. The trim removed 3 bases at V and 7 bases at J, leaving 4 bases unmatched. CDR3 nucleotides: TGCGCCAGCAGCTGGACAGGGGGTGGGAATGAGCAGTTCTTC. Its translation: CASSWTGGGNEQFF.

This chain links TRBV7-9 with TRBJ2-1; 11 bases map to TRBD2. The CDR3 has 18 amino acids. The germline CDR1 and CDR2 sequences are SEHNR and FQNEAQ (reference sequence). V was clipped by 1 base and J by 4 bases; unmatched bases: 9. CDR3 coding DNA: TGTGCCAGCAGCTTAGTTTTGGGGCTAGCGGGGGGTTACAATGAGCAGTTCTTC. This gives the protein CASSLVLGLAGGYNEQFF. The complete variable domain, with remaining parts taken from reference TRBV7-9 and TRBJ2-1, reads DTGVSQNPRHKITKRGQNVTFRCDPISEHNRLYWYRQTLGQGPEFLTYFQNEAQLEKSRLLSDRFSAERPKGSFSTLEIQRTEQGDSAMYLCASSLVLGLAGGYNEQFFGPGTRLTVL.

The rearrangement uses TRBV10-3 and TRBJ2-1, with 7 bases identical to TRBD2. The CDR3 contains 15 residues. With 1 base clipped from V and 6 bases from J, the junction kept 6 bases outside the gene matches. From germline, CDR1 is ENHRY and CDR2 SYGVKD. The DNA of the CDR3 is TGTGCCATCAGTGAGTTTTCGGGGAGGGGCAATGAGCAGTTCTTC. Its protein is CAISEFSGRGNEQFF.

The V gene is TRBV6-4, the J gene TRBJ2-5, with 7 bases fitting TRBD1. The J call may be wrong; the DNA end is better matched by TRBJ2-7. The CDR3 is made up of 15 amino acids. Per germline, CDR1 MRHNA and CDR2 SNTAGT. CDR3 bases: TGTGCCAGCAGTGACCCATGGGACAGCATCTACGAGCAGTACTTC. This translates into CASSDPWDSIYEQYF.

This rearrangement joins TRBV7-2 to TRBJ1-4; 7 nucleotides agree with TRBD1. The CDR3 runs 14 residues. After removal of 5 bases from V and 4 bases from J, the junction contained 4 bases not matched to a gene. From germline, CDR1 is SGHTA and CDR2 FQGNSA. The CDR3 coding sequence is TGTGCCAGCAGCCCGGGACAGATTAATGAAAAACTGTTTTTT. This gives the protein CASSPGQINEKLFF. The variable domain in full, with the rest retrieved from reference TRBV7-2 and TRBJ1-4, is GAGVSQSPSNKVTEKGKDVELRCDPISGHTALYWYRQSLGQGLEFLIYFQGNSAPDKSGLPSDRFSAERTGGSVSTLTIQRTQQEDSAVYLCASSPGQINEKLFFGSGTQLSVL.

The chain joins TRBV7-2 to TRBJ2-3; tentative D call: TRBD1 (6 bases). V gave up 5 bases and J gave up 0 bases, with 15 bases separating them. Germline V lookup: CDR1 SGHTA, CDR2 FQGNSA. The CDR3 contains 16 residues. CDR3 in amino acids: CASSPGVAISTDTQYF. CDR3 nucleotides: TGTGCCAGCAGCCCAGGGGTAGCCATTAGCACAGATACGCAGTATTTT.

The CDR3 bases are TGTGCCAGCAGTTACTCGGGCAGCAGTGGAAACACCATATATTTT. It yields the protein CASSYSGSSGNTIYF. The chain has TRBV6-5 and TRBJ1-3, with unresolved D. The CDR3 spans 15 residues. In germline, CDR1 is MNHEY, CDR2 SVGAGI. V lost 0 bases to trimming and J lost 3 bases, with 9 bases between them.

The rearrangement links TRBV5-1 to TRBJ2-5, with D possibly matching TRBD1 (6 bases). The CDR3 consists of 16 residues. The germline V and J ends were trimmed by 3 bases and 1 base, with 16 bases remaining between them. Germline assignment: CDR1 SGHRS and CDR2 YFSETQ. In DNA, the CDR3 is TGCGCCAGCAGCTCCGGGACATACGCCACCCAAGAGACCCAGTACTTC. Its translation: CASSSGTYATQETQYF.

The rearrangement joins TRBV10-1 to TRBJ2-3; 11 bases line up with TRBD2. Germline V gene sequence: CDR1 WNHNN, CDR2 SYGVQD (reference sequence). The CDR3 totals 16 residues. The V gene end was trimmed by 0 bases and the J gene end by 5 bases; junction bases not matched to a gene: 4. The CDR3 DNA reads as TGCGCCAGCAGTGAGTCGATAGCGGGAGGGCAAGATACGCAGTATTTT. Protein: CASSESIAGGQDTQYF.

The DNA for the CDR3 is TGTGCCAGCAGCTTAGGTGCGGGACTAGCCTACGAGCAGTACTTC. This encodes CASSLGAGLAYEQYF. This sequence joins TRBV7-7 and TRBJ2-7; 8 bases are a match to TRBD2. The CDR3 runs to 15 residues. Germline lookup yields CDR1 SSHAT and CDR2 FNYEAQ (reference sequence). V lost 1 base and J lost 2; bases outside the gene matches: 4.

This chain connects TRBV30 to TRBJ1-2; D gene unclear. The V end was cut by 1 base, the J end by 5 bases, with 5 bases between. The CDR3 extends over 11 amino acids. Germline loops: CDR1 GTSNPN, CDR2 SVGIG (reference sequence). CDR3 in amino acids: CAWSELYGYTF. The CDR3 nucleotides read TGTGCCTGGAGTGAATTATATGGCTACACCTTC.